What follows are 17 T cell receptor beta chains derived from one specimen sequenced in a study of identical twins. TCRdb redid the calling of the 5' RACE reads with MiXCR, one entry per CDR3 protein. This table has hundreds of thousands of distinct CDR3 sequences, roughly 20% appearing once. This sample was shared with a second study, whose subject was T cells expressing NK-cell markers.

The sample taken for sequencing was PBMCs. These receptors were taken from a woman younger than 35 in good health.

The J gene is TRBJ2-1, the V gene TRBV10-2, with a weak D call TRBD2 (6 bases). There are 11 residues in the CDR3. From germline, CDR1 is WSHSY and CDR2 SAAADI. Trimming cost V 6 bases and J 12 bases, with 12 bases left between them. The CDR3 region is CASREGTGQFF. The CDR3 region has the DNA TGCGCCAGCAGGGAGGGGACGGGGCAGTTCTTC.

V gene TRBV7-8 combines with J gene TRBJ2-7; 8 bases map to TRBD1. This CDR3 region has 14 residues. Germline V gives CDR1 SGHVS, CDR2 FQNEAQ. V lost 5 bases and J lost 2; bases outside the gene matches: 5. The CDR3 spells CASSGRDRTYEQYF. Written as DNA, the CDR3 is TGTGCCAGCAGCGGTAGGGACAGGACCTACGAGCAGTACTTC. Full variable domain (remainder filled in from reference TRBV7-8 and TRBJ2-7): GAGVSQSPRYKVAKRGQDVALRCDPISGHVSLFWYQQALGQGPEFLTYFQNEAQLDKSGLPSDRFFAERPEGSVSTLKIQRTQQEDSAVYLCASSGRDRTYEQYFGPGTRLTVT.

The chain combines TRBV7-2 with TRBJ2-2, with D uncertain. The CDR3 covers 12 residues. Germline V gives CDR1 SGHTA, CDR2 FQGNSA. V was cut by 6 bases and J by 6 bases, with 8 bases left in between. The DNA of the CDR3 is TGTGCCAGCAGATCCGGTCCCGGGGAGCTGTTTTTT. The encoded protein is CASRSGPGELFF.

The V call is TRBV11-1, the J call TRBJ2-3, with TRBD2 identical over 13 bases. With 4 bases clipped from V and 4 bases from J, the junction kept 8 bases outside the gene matches. CDR3 size: 17 residues. Germline CDR1 SGHAT, CDR2 FQDESV (reference sequence). Here the CDR3 reads CASSSGGLAGKADTQYF. For the CDR3, the DNA is TGTGCCAGCAGCTCCGGGGGACTAGCGGGGAAGGCAGATACGCAGTATTTT.

This clonotype turned up a few times. The chain uses TRBV20-1 and TRBJ2-3; 9 nucleotides line up with TRBD1. CDR1 is DFQATT, CDR2 SNEGSKA, per germline (reference sequence). V dropped 2 bases and J dropped 2; count of bases not matched to a gene: 2. The CDR3 runs to 14 residues. The CDR3 region has the DNA TGCAGTGCTAGACGACAGGGGGTCACAGATACGCAGTATTTT. As protein: CSARRQGVTDTQYF.

The V gene is TRBV6-2 or TRBV6-3, the J gene TRBJ2-1; possible D gene TRBD1, 7 bases. Trimming shortened V by 10 bases and J by 8 bases, and 18 bases separated the two germline ends. This CDR3 contains 13 residues. The germline CDR1 and CDR2 sequences are MNHEY and SVGEGT. This CDR3 is CAIQGSSGHEQFF. DNA for the CDR3: TGTGCCATACAGGGGAGTAGCGGCCATGAGCAGTTCTTC.

The chain links TRBV5-1 to TRBJ1-2; D may be TRBD1 (5 bases). Trimming cost V 5 bases and J 6 bases, with 20 bases left between them. This CDR3 contains 15 residues. Germline CDR1 SGHRS, CDR2 YFSETQ. This CDR3 is CASRIRPGGNDGYTF. The CDR3 DNA sequence: TGCGCCAGCAGAATCCGACCCGGGGGGAATGATGGCTACACCTTC.

This chain joins TRBV29-1 and TRBJ2-1; the D gene could be TRBD1 or TRBD2 (6 bases each). CDR1 and CDR2 (germline): SQVTM, ANQGSEA. This CDR3 contains 11 residues. V lost 8 bases, J lost 9 bases, and 14 bases lay in between. The CDR3 protein is CSSLRGAEQFF. In DNA, the CDR3 is TGCAGCTCGCTAAGGGGGGCTGAGCAGTTCTTC.

J is TRBJ2-6 and V is TRBV5-1; D unclear. Germline CDR1 SGHRS, CDR2 YFSETQ. This CDR3 is 14 amino acids long. The V gene lost 7 bases and the J gene lost 3 bases, with 11 bases spanning the gap. CDR3 DNA sequence: TGCGCCAGCCGGCCCCATTTTGGGGCCAACGTCCTGACTTTC. It specifies CASRPHFGANVLTF. Based on the CDR3 plus reference TRBV5-1 and TRBJ2-6, the full variable domain is KAGVTQTPRYLIKTRGQQVTLSCSPISGHRSVSWYQQTPGQGLQFLFEYFSETQRNKGNFPGRFSGRQFSNSRSEMNVSTLELGDSALYLCASRPHFGANVLTFGAGSRLTVL.

The chain links TRBV6-5 to TRBJ2-1; D is uncertain. Deletions cut 2 bases from V and 7 bases from J, with 6 bases between. There are 12 residues in the CDR3. Germline assignment: CDR1 MNHEY and CDR2 SVGAGI. CDR3 protein: CASSYTKNEQFF. As DNA, the CDR3 is TGTGCCAGCAGTTACACGAAAAATGAGCAGTTCTTC.

This clonotype was observed a handful of times. J is TRBJ1-1 and V is TRBV7-8; D is uncertain. Per germline, CDR1 SGHVS and CDR2 FQNEAQ. Trimming cost V 4 bases and J 7 bases, with 16 bases left between them. This CDR3 contains 14 residues. DNA for the CDR3: TGTGCCAGCAGCTCCTCATGGACGGAGGTTGAAGCTTTCTTT. Protein sequence: CASSSSWTEVEAFF.

This sequence joins TRBV5-1 and TRBJ2-5; possibly TRBD2 for D (6 bases). CDR1 is SGHRS, CDR2 YFSETQ, per germline. V shed 0 bases and J shed 2 bases, with 11 bases lying between them. This CDR3 has 15 amino acids. CDR3 DNA: TGCGCCAGCAGCTTGGGTTTTAGCGGACAAGAGACCCAGTACTTC. Translating it yields CASSLGFSGQETQYF. Filled out from reference TRBV5-1 and TRBJ2-5, the complete variable domain reads KAGVTQTPRYLIKTRGQQVTLSCSPISGHRSVSWYQQTPGQGLQFLFEYFSETQRNKGNFPGRFSGRQFSNSRSEMNVSTLELGDSALYLCASSLGFSGQETQYFGPGTRLLVL.

V and J are TRBV12-3 or TRBV12-4 and TRBJ2-3; weak D call: TRBD1 (6 bases). The V end lost 7 bases, the J end lost 2 bases, and 16 bases lay between the germline ends. The CDR3 has 15 residues. CDR3: CASKSWTESTDTQYF. As DNA, the CDR3 is TGTGCCAGCAAAAGCTGGACAGAGTCCACAGATACGCAGTATTTT.

This clonotype was seen at least ten times. The chain combines TRBV5-1 with TRBJ2-1; D may be TRBD2 (6 bases). Germline loops: CDR1 SGHRS, CDR2 YFSETQ. The ends were cut back, 5 bases at V and 4 bases at J, with 13 bases in the middle. This CDR3 region has 14 residues. In DNA, the CDR3 is TGCGCCAGCAGTCGGGGGTACAATTACAATGAGCAGTTCTTC. Protein: CASSRGYNYNEQFF.

This clonotype has just a few counts. The V call is TRBV12-3 or TRBV12-4, the J call TRBJ1-5, with D possibly being TRBD1 (5 bases). The ends were cut back, 4 bases at V and 5 bases at J, with 12 bases in the middle. The CDR3 contains 14 residues. CDR3 region: CASSSRTHDQPQHF. CDR3 coding DNA: TGTGCCAGCAGTTCTCGGACACATGATCAGCCCCAGCATTTT.

The J gene is TRBJ2-7, the V gene TRBV15; a possible D gene is TRBD1 (6 bases). The CDR3 has 18 amino acids. V was clipped by 1 base and J by 0 bases, with 19 bases between them. CDR1 and CDR2 from the germline V gene are LNHNV and YYDKDF (reference sequence). For the CDR3, the DNA is TGTGCCACCAGCAGAGGAGGGCAGGGGATGCGATTCTCCTACGAGCAGTACTTC. Translation gives CATSRGGQGMRFSYEQYF.

The V gene is TRBV6-1, the J gene TRBJ2-7, with TRBD1 matching over 9 bases. With 3 bases clipped from V and 6 bases from J, the junction kept 9 bases outside the gene matches. The CDR3 runs 15 residues. Germline CDR1 reads MNHNS; CDR2 reads SASEGT. CDR3 residues: CASSDPGQGGSEQYF. The CDR3 DNA follows: TGTGCCAGCAGTGATCCGGGACAGGGAGGCTCCGAGCAGTACTTC.